This is a list of T cell receptor beta chains from one sample in a study of OX40 agonist ivuxolimab in advanced cancers. Here immunoSEQ multiplex PCR was the method, and the copy in TCRdb shows in-frame clones only, minus some. Of around 79,000 clones listed, approximately 92% are singletons. The sample consisted of CD4+ or CD8+ T cells sorted from blood, taken in a trial of the OX40 agonist ivuxolimab. The receptor set was obtained from an adult with an advanced solid tumor such as melanoma, head and neck, liver or kidney cancer. The CDR3 runs from the conserved cysteine through the conserved F or W. D genes are given only for firm matches.

j_call	d_call	v_call	cdr3_aa
TRBJ1-2	NA	TRBV4-2	CASSPDLAPSYGYTF
TRBJ2-7	NA	TRBV27	CASRGDSYEQYF
TRBJ1-5	NA	TRBV27	CASSLYRGYNQPQHF
TRBJ2-1	TRBD1	TRBV11-2	CASSPGQGKRYNEQFF
TRBJ1-5	NA	TRBV7-3	CASSSWGGQPQHF
TRBJ1-1	NA	TRBV29-1	CSVLEGLEAFF
TRBJ2-3	NA	TRBV6-5	CASRQGTDTQYF
TRBJ1-1	TRBD1	TRBV9	CASSVGLQGGTVEAFF
TRBJ2-7	NA	TRBV7-9	CASSRGERYEQYF
TRBJ2-7	TRBD1	TRBV5-5	CASSLGRGGYPYEQYF
TRBJ1-6	TRBD1	TRBV5-5	CASSPITAGGLEANSPLHF
TRBJ2-1	NA	TRBV27	CASSLSDGSYNEQFF
TRBJ2-7	NA	TRBV2	CASSEGLTGWDSYEQYF
TRBJ2-3	NA	TRBV5-6	CASSSSGTWDTQYF
TRBJ2-1	TRBD2	TRBV7-9	CASSLELAGVDEQFF
TRBJ2-3	TRBD2	TRBV27	CASGDTSGKSTDTQYF
TRBJ1-5	NA	TRBV12-5	CASGPPDRPNQPQHF
TRBJ1-1	NA	TRBV13	CASTLRQINTEAFF
TRBJ2-7	NA	TRBV7-8	CASSLPSRDGYEQYF
TRBJ1-6	NA	TRBV4-3	CASSQDLDTITSSYNSPLHF
TRBJ1-2	NA	TRBV7-6	CASSPPGGRYGYTF
TRBJ1-1	TRBD1	TRBV7-9	CASSSPGTGHTEAFF
TRBJ2-7	NA	TRBV11-2	CASSDKTGVPYEQYF
TRBJ1-2	TRBD1	TRBV13	CASSLDREAYGYTF
TRBJ2-3	TRBD1	TRBV7-9	CASQDRGLADTQYF
TRBJ2-6	NA	TRBV7-3	CASSQSRLQSRANVLTF
TRBJ1-1	NA	TRBV18	CASSSTGLNTEAFF
TRBJ2-7	TRBD2	TRBV7-9	CASSSPGLAAPYEQYF
TRBJ2-3	NA	TRBV7-3	CASSLIGGSSTDTQYF
TRBJ2-2	NA	TRBV6-6	CASSYSGDSTGELFF
TRBJ2-4	NA	TRBV27	CASSLGGGGNIQYF
TRBJ2-3	TRBD1	TRBV11-3	CASSFRQGHRGDTQYF
TRBJ1-5	NA	TRBV4-2	CASSQDLSSNQPQHF
TRBJ1-2	NA	TRBV11-2	CASSPPTFYGYTF
TRBJ1-2	NA	TRBV4-1	CASSQGGGEGYGYTF
TRBJ1-1	NA	TRBV11-2	CASSLDYASTEAFF
TRBJ2-5	TRBD1	TRBV7-6	CASSLLGQRETQYF
TRBJ1-1	NA	TRBV21-1	CASSTGQGKTEAFF
TRBJ2-1	TRBD2	TRBV15	CATSATGGNEQFF
TRBJ2-1	NA	TRBV10-3	CAISESWQGPYNEQFF
TRBJ2-7	NA	TRBV29-1	CSVETSSSYEQYF
TRBJ1-6	TRBD1	TRBV6-6	CASSSTGTAYNSPLHF
TRBJ1-1	NA	TRBV6-5	CASSYAGEGRTEAFF
TRBJ1-5	TRBD1	TRBV5-6	CASSVGTGVFAPQHF
TRBJ2-7	TRBD1	TRBV4-1	CASSPRDSYEQYF
TRBJ2-7	NA	TRBV10-3	CAIRGWRDSYEQYF
TRBJ2-7	TRBD2	TRBV6-5	CASSYSSGGAFYEQYF
TRBJ1-5	NA	TRBV4-2	CASSQDLREEDSNQPQHF
TRBJ2-1	TRBD1	TRBV10-1	CASSVLLGQGNEQFF
TRBJ1-1	NA	TRBV6-5	CASSYSTGYRAFF
TRBJ2-3	NA	TRBV5-4	CASSPPGGRTDTQYF
TRBJ1-1	NA	TRBV27	CASSTLLQNTEAFF
TRBJ1-1	NA	TRBV6-5	CASSYAGGWGTEAFF
TRBJ1-6	NA	TRBV9	CASSVGTYNSPLHF
TRBJ2-7	NA	TRBV10-1	CASSPSGDYEQYF
TRBJ2-3	TRBD2	TRBV9	CASSVGTGGITDTQYF
TRBJ1-1	NA	TRBV13	CASSPTAGLNTEAFF
TRBJ1-2	TRBD1	TRBV7-8	CASSSTGTYGYTF
TRBJ1-2	TRBD1	TRBV7-8	CASSETGNYGYTF
TRBJ1-3	NA	TRBV25-1	CASSEYRESGNTIYF